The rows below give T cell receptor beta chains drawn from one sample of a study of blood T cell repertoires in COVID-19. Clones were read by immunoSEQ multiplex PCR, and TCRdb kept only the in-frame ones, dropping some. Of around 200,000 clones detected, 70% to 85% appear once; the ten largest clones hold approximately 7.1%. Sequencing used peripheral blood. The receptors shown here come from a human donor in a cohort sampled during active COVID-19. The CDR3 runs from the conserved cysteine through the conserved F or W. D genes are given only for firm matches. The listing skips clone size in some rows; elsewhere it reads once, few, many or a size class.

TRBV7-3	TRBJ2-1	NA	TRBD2	CASSPLFISGTDNEQFF	TGTGCCAGCAGTCCCCTGTTTATCAGCGGGACGGACAATGAGCAGTTCTTC
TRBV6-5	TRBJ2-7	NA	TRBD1	CASASGTETYEQYF	TGTGCCTCGGCCTCCGGGACAGAGACCTACGAGCAGTACTTC
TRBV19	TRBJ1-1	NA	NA	CASSIDRHSPAFF	TGTGCCAGTAGTATAGATAGGCACAGCCCAGCTTTCTTT
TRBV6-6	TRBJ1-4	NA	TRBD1	CASSQTGGTSEKLFF	TGTGCCAGCAGTCAAACAGGGGGCACGAGTGAAAAACTGTTTTTT
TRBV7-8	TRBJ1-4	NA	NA	CASSLGQGGNEKLFF	TGTGCCAGCAGCTTAGGGCAGGGAGGGAATGAAAAACTGTTTTTT
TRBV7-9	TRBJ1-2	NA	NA	CASSLQGWGYTF	TGTGCCAGCAGCTTACAGGGTTGGGGCTACACCTTC
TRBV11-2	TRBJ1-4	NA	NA	CASSYIPEGRDEKLFF	TGTGCCAGCAGCTACATCCCGGAAGGGAGGGATGAAAAACTGTTTTTT
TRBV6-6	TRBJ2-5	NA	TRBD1	CASSRRIGTGDQETQYF	TGTGCCAGCAGTCGACGGATCGGGACAGGGGATCAGGAGACCCAGTACTTC
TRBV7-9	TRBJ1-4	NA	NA	CASSLEGIWEKLFF	TGTGCCAGCAGCTTAGAGGGGATCTGGGAAAAACTGTTTTTT
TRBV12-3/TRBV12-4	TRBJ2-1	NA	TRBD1	CASTGDRVHEQFF	TGTGCCAGCACCGGGGACAGGGTCCATGAGCAGTTCTTC
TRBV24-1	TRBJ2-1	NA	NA	CATTAGTYNEQFF	TGTGCCACCACTGCGGGAACCTACAATGAGCAGTTCTTC
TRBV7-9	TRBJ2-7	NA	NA	CASSLVEAAGDEQYF	TGTGCCAGCAGCTTAGTTGAGGCAGCGGGCGACGAGCAGTACTTC
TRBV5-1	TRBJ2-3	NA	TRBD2	CASSSGGISNTQYF	TGCGCCAGCAGCTCGGGGGGTATTTCAAATACGCAGTATTTT
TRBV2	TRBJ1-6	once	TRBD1	CASSEVPTGWNSPLHF	TGTGCCAGCAGTGAAGTCCCGACAGGGTGGAATTCACCCCTCCACTTT
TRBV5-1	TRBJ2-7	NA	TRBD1	CASSFIPGQGTYEQYF	TGCGCCAGCAGCTTCATACCGGGACAGGGGACCTACGAGCAGTACTTC
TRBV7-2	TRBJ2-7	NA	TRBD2	CASSTGLAERSLEQYF	TGTGCCAGCAGCACCGGACTAGCGGAGAGGAGCCTCGAGCAGTACTTC
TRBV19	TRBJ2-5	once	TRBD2	CASSRGAMETQYF	TGTGCCAGTTCGCGGGGGGCCATGGAGACCCAGTACTTC
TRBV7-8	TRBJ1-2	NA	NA	CASSLGQPPRTF	TGTGCCAGCAGCTTAGGACAGCCACCTCGCACCTTC
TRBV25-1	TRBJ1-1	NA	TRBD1	CASSETGRGTEAFF	TGTGCCAGCAGTGAGACAGGGCGGGGCACTGAAGCTTTCTTT
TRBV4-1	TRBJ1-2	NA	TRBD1	CASSQDPITGVDGYTF	TGCGCCAGCAGCCAAGATCCTATTACAGGGGTTGATGGCTACACCTTC
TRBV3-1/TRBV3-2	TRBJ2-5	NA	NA	CASSRGLEQETQYF	TGTGCCAGCAGCCGGGGCCTGGAACAAGAGACCCAGTACTTC
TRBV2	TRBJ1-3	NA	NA	CASGDSRSGNTIYF	TGTGCCAGCGGGGACTCTCGCTCTGGAAACACCATATATTTT
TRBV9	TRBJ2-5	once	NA	CASSVGGRTETQYF	TGTGCCAGCAGCGTAGGGGGGCGAACGGAGACCCAGTACTTC
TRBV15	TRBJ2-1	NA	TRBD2	CATSTGGTSVYNEQFF	TGTGCCACCAGCACCGGCGGGACTAGCGTTTACAATGAGCAGTTCTTC
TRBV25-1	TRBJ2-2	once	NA	CASSEPNTGRAGELFF	TGTGCCAGCAGTGAACCAAATACAGGGAGGGCCGGGGAGCTGTTTTTT
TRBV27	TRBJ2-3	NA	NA	CASSFVYSLSDTQYF	TGTGCCAGCAGTTTCGTTTATAGTCTCTCAGATACGCAGTATTTT
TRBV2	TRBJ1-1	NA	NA	CASSEALRGTEAFF	TGTGCCAGCAGTGAAGCGCTTAGGGGCACTGAAGCTTTCTTT
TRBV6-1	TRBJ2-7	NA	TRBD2	CASSEAWTRTYEQYF	TGTGCCAGCAGTGAAGCGTGGACTAGGACCTACGAGCAGTACTTC
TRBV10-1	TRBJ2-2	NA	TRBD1	CASSETSGGTGELFF	TGCGCCAGCAGTGAAACCTCAGGGGGCACCGGGGAGCTGTTTTTT
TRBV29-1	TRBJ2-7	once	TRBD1	CSVINPGTDSYEQYF	TGCAGCGTAATTAACCCGGGGACAGATTCCTACGAGCAGTACTTC
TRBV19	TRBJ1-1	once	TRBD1	CASSITGGRDTEAFF	TGTGCCAGTAGTATAACAGGGGGAAGGGACACTGAAGCTTTCTTT
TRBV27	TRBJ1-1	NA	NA	CASRNTGNTEAFF	TGTGCCAGCAGAAACACGGGGAACACTGAAGCTTTCTTT
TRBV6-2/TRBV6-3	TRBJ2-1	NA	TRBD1	CASSYNGQGAYEQFF	TGTGCCAGCAGTTACAATGGACAGGGGGCCTATGAGCAGTTCTTC
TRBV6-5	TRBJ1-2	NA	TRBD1	CASSRQGNSNYGYTF	TGTGCCAGCAGTCGACAGGGGAACTCTAACTATGGCTACACCTTC
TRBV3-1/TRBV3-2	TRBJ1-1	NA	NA	CASSQDSRGRVNTEAFF	TGTGCCAGCAGCCAAGATAGTCGGGGGAGGGTGAACACTGAAGCTTTCTTT
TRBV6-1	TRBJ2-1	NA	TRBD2	CASSEFKGEGPPRDEQFF	TGTGCCAGCAGTGAATTCAAAGGGGAGGGACCCCCGAGGGATGAGCAGTTCTTC
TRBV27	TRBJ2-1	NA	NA	CASSPGWKNEQFF	TGTGCCAGCAGTCCAGGATGGAAGAATGAGCAGTTCTTC
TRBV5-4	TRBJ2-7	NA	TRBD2	CASSAHPPGLAEVEQYF	TGTGCCAGCAGCGCACATCCGCCGGGACTAGCGGAGGTCGAGCAGTACTTC
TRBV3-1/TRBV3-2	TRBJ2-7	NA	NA	CASSQGTSYEQYF	TGTGCCAGCAGCCAGGGCACCTCCTACGAGCAGTACTTC
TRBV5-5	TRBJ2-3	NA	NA	CASSLGGTDTQYF	TGTGCCAGCAGCCTCGGGGGCACAGATACGCAGTATTTT
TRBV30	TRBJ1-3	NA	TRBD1	CAWSGPGGGNTIYF	TGTGCCTGGAGTGGACCAGGGGGCGGAAACACCATATATTTT